This is a list of T cell receptor beta chains from one sample in a study of cytomegalovirus exposure and HLA in healthy donors. Sequenced by immunoSEQ multiplex PCR; TCRdb stores in-frame clones only, minus some. This sample has about 140,000 clones, with 70% to 85% found just once. Sample: PBMCs. The receptors were sampled from a man aged 35 to 55 in good health and CMV-seropositive. The CDR3 runs from the conserved cysteine through the conserved F or W. A D gene is named only where the DNA matches it firmly. Not every row has a clone size; where given, it reads once, few, many or a size class.

NA | TRBJ2-1 | TRBD1 | TRBV9 | TGTGCCAGCAGCGTAGGGACAGGGACTGTGAGCTCCTACAATGAGCAGTTCTTC | CASSVGTGTVSSYNEQFF
NA | TRBJ2-2 | NA | TRBV4-1 | TGCGCCAGCAGCCAAGCCCTGTCTGCGGCTAACCACCCCGGGGAGCTGTTTTTT | CASSQALSAANHPGELFF
NA | TRBJ1-2 | NA | TRBV7-9 | TGTGCCAGCAGCTTATCCGGCGGCAACTATGGCTACACCTTC | CASSLSGGNYGYTF
few | TRBJ1-4 | NA | TRBV5-5 | TGTGCCAGCAGTTTTTTCGGTATGGATGAAAAACTGTTTTTT | CASSFFGMDEKLFF
once | TRBJ1-1 | NA | TRBV6-1 | TGTGCCAGCGCGGGGACGGGTTATCGTGAAGCTTTCTTT | CASAGTGYREAFF
NA | TRBJ2-5 | NA | TRBV19 | TGTGCCAGTAGTCCCGGGAGACTCCAAGAGACCCAGTACTTC | CASSPGRLQETQYF
NA | TRBJ1-6 | NA | TRBV6-5 | TGTGCCAGCAGTTACTCGAGACTGATCACCCTCCACTTT | CASSYSRLITLHF
NA | TRBJ1-3 | TRBD1 | TRBV27 | TGTGCCAGCAGTAGAACTTGGGGACAGCTTGGAAACACCATATATTTT | CASSRTWGQLGNTIYF
NA | TRBJ2-1 | NA | TRBV30 | TGTGCCTGGAGTCTCTCCCCCCTATACAATGAGCAGTTCTTC | CAWSLSPLYNEQFF
NA | TRBJ1-4 | NA | TRBV6-5 | TGTGCCAGCAGTCGCCGTGGCCACGGGGAAAAACTGTTTTTT | CASSRRGHGEKLFF
NA | TRBJ1-1 | NA | TRBV6-1 | TGTGCCAGCAGTGAAGGAGGGGGGAACACTGAAGCTTTCTTT | CASSEGGGNTEAFF
once | TRBJ1-5 | NA | TRBV6-5 | TGTGCCAGCAGCTTCAGTATTTATAGCAATCAGCCCCAGCATTTT | CASSFSIYSNQPQHF
NA | TRBJ2-3 | TRBD2 | TRBV4-2 | TGTGCCAGCAGCCAAGACATGACTAGCGGGAGCACAGATACGCAGTATTTT | CASSQDMTSGSTDTQYF
NA | TRBJ1-5 | NA | TRBV27 | TGTGCCAGCAGCTCACAGGGAATATCCAATCAGCCCCAGCATTTT | CASSSQGISNQPQHF
NA | TRBJ2-2 | NA | TRBV7-2 | TGTGCCAGCAGCTTAGTAATGCGAGGGGAGCTGTTTTTT | CASSLVMRGELFF
once | TRBJ1-2 | NA | TRBV9 | TGTGCCAGCAGCCCCGGGGGGGGATATTTATATGGCTACACCTTC | CASSPGGGYLYGYTF
NA | TRBJ2-2 | TRBD2 | TRBV27 | TGTGCCAGCAGCGCCGGGACTAGCGGGAGGGCCCCCGCCGGGGAGCTGTTTTTT | CASSAGTSGRAPAGELFF
NA | TRBJ2-5 | TRBD1 | TRBV5-1 | TGCGCCAGCAGCTTGGAGTTCAGGGGGCGAGAGACCCAGTACTTC | CASSLEFRGRETQYF
NA | TRBJ2-7 | TRBD2 | TRBV2 | TGTGCCAGCAGTGACCAGCGGGAGGTCTACGAGCAGTACTTC | CASSDQREVYEQYF
NA | TRBJ2-7 | NA | TRBV6-5 | TGTGCCAGCAGTTTAAACTACGGACAGCTCTACGAGCAGTACTTC | CASSLNYGQLYEQYF
NA | TRBJ1-6 | TRBD1 | TRBV5-4 | TGTGCCAGCAGCAAGGACAGGTTCAATTCACCCCTCCACTTT | CASSKDRFNSPLHF
NA | TRBJ2-1 | NA | TRBV18 | TGTGCCAGCTCAGAGGAGGGTCGGGCCAGCGGAGGACAGTTCTTC | CASSEEGRASGGQFF
NA | TRBJ2-1 | TRBD2 | TRBV6-1 | TGTGCCAGCAGTGAATATCGGAGCGGGAGTCACAATGAGCAGTTCTTC | CASSEYRSGSHNEQFF
NA | TRBJ1-1 | NA | TRBV5-1 | TGCGCCAGCAGCCCCTCGTTGGGGGCCAACACTGAAGCTTTCTTT | CASSPSLGANTEAFF
NA | TRBJ2-7 | NA | TRBV9 | TGTGCCAGCAGCGTCGGGGTCAGCTCCTACGAGCAGTACTTC | CASSVGVSSYEQYF
once | TRBJ2-3 | NA | TRBV11-2 | TGTGCCAGCAGCTTAGCGGGAGCTACAGATACGCAGTATTTT | CASSLAGATDTQYF
NA | TRBJ2-7 | NA | TRBV4-3 | TGCGCCAGCAGCCAAGGGCGAATCGGGTACGAGCAGTACTTC | CASSQGRIGYEQYF
NA | TRBJ2-7 | TRBD1 | TRBV2 | TGTGCCAGCAGAGGGACAGGGCAGGGCTACGAGCAGTACTTC | CASRGTGQGYEQYF
NA | TRBJ2-1 | TRBD1 | TRBV6-1 | TGTGCCAGCAGTAGAGGGACAGGGGGCCATGAGCAGTTCTTC | CASSRGTGGHEQFF
NA | TRBJ2-1 | TRBD2 | TRBV11-1 | TGTGCCAGCAGACACCCGGGACTAGCGGGGATCAATGAGCAGTTCTTC | CASRHPGLAGINEQFF
NA | TRBJ2-1 | TRBD2 | TRBV9 | TGTGCCAGCAGCCTTAGCGGGGGGGTGCACAATGAGCAGTTCTTC | CASSLSGGVHNEQFF
NA | TRBJ2-1 | TRBD2 | TRBV7-6 | TGTGCCAGCAGCTTAGCCGGGACTAGCGGCTCCTACAATGAGCAGTTCTTC | CASSLAGTSGSYNEQFF